Sequencing of this T cell receptor beta chain was carried out in a study of T cells in Graves' hyperthyroidism and ophthalmopathy. Exclusions: uncontrolled infection, other autoimmune disease, pregnancy, lactation. In the case of this clonotype: The junction does not match germline at one end; this may be a read error.

This CDR3 spans 12 amino acids. Looked up from germline, CDR1 is SNHLY and CDR2 is FYNNEI. RNA transcripts yielded amplified TCR beta CDR3 regions. With the HTBI primer set, the TCR CDR3 went through a first round of RT-PCR. Each CDR3 protein is one row after TCRdb ran MiXCR on the multiplex PCR reads. The sample records hundreds of thousands of distinct CDR3 sequences, 40% to 55% being singletons. The V gene is TRBV2, the J gene TRBJ1-3; no reliable D call. The source of this sequence is a woman aged 18-29 years with Graves' hyperthyroidism. The specimen sequenced was peripheral blood or thyroid tissue (not recorded which). DNA of the CDR3: TGTGCCAGCAGTGAAGTCGGAAAGACCATATATTTT. Protein sequence: CASSEVGKTIYF.